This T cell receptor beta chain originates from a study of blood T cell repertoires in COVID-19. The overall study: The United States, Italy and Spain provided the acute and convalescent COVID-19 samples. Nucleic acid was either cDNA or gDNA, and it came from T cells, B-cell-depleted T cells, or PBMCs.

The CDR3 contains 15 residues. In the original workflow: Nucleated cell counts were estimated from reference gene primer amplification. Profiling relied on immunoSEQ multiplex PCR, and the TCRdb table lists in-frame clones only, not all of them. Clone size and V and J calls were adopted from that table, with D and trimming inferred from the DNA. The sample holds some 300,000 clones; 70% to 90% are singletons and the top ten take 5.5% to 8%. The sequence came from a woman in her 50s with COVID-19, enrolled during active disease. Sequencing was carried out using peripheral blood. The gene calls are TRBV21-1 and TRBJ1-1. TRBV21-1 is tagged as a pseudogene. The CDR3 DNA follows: TGTGCCAGCAGCAATTCCGGGTTGCGGAACACTGAAGCTTTCTTT. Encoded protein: CASSNSGLRNTEAFF.